This T cell receptor beta chain was captured by sequencing in a study of early T cells in non-severe SARS-CoV-2 infection. Overall study context: Sequencing of unsorted whole blood was done on bulk RNA, leaving chains unpaired. Study results and caveats: In VDJdb matching, anti-spike CD8 responses were favored while private and CD4 specificities went missing.

Trimming cost V 0 bases and J 1 base, with 14 bases left between them. The germline CDR1 and CDR2 sequences are SGHNT and YENEEA. This CDR3 spans 17 amino acids. Individual cDNA molecules received unique molecular identifiers during library preparation. TCRdb re-called the 5' RACE reads with MiXCR, one entry per CDR3 protein. The profile shows 55,000 to 70,000 distinct CDR3 sequences, around 12% of them singletons. This clonotype was found a few times. What it binds is unknown. The rearrangement uses TRBV11-3 and TRBJ2-3; D is tentatively TRBD1 or TRBD2 (6 bases each). This receptor was taken from an adult who was a healthcare worker with PCR-confirmed SARS-CoV-2 infection or an uninfected control (not recorded which). The donor label of this sample is uncertain. Sample: whole blood, taken at baseline. Here the CDR3 DNA reads TGTGCCAGCAGCTTAGAGTTCGGGGGCCGCGGCACAGATACGCAGTATTTT. This gives the protein CASSLEFGGRGTDTQYF.